These 18 T cell receptor beta chains came from one sample sequenced in a study of blood T cell repertoires in COVID-19. Only in-frame clones appear in the TCRdb table, and some are missing; sequencing was by immunoSEQ multiplex PCR. Counted here are 220,000 or so clones, 84% occurring once; the ten biggest clones make up roughly 5.3%. Sequenced sample: peripheral blood. Receptor source: a woman aged 60 to 75 who had recovered from COVID-19.

The chain links TRBV28 to TRBJ1-2; TRBD1 matches at 10 bases. Trimming at V came to 5 bases and at J to 4 bases, leaving 4 bases not matched to a gene. This CDR3 has 14 amino acids. Per germline, CDR1 MDHEN and CDR2 SYDVKM. CDR3 in DNA: TGTGCCAGCAGTGGGACAGGGGCTTCCTATGGCTACACCTTC. Its protein product is CASSGTGASYGYTF.

V is TRBV2 and J is TRBJ1-2; no reliable D call. This CDR3 has 14 amino acids. Trimming took 6 bases from V and 1 from J, leaving 12 bases between them. Per the germline V gene, CDR1 is SNHLY and CDR2 is FYNNEI. DNA of the CDR3: TGTGCCAGCAGCCGGGTCCAAAGTAACTATGGCTACACCTTC. This gives the protein CASSRVQSNYGYTF.

The chain couples TRBV6-6 to TRBJ2-5; 7 nucleotides align to TRBD1. The V segment lost 6 bases and the J segment 3 bases; nucleotides outside the gene matches: 13. Germline V CDR1 and CDR2: MNHNY, SVGAGI (reference sequence). The CDR3 length is 16 residues. The CDR3 DNA reads as TGTGCCAGCAGCACCTCTACAGGGGCGGATAAAGAGACCCAGTACTTC. Translating gives CASSTSTGADKETQYF.

This chain links TRBV7-9 with TRBJ1-2, with 9 bases that match TRBD1. The CDR3 is made up of 14 amino acids. Trimming cost V 2 bases and J 7 bases; bases outside gene matches: 5. The germline V gene encodes CDR1 SEHNR and CDR2 FQNEAQ (reference sequence). This chain's CDR3 is CASSLNRGRGGYTF. CDR3 bases: TGTGCCAGCAGCTTAAACAGGGGGCGAGGTGGCTACACCTTC.

This chain uses TRBV7-6 with TRBJ1-3; D not certain. CDR1 SGHVS and CDR2 FNYEAQ come from the germline V gene. V lost 4 bases and J lost 8, with 6 bases in between. CDR3 length: 11 residues. CDR3 sequence: CASSSADTIYF. The CDR3 coding sequence is TGTGCCAGCAGCTCGGCGGACACCATATATTTT.

The genes are TRBV6-5 and TRBJ2-3, with 7 positions matching TRBD1. The CDR3 consists of 15 residues. From germline, CDR1 is MNHEY and CDR2 SVGAGI. V trimming: 5 bases; J trimming: 2 bases; junction bases outside the gene matches: 7. The CDR3 coding sequence is TGTGCCAGCAGTCAGACAGGGTCAATCACAGATACGCAGTATTTT. This gives the protein CASSQTGSITDTQYF.

The chain recombines TRBV9 with TRBJ1-2; 12 positions match TRBD1. Per germline, CDR1 SGDLS and CDR2 YYNGEE. CDR3 size: 14 residues. Trimming removed 4 bases from V and 7 bases from J; junction bases left unmatched: 5. CDR3 loop: CASSLGTGGGGYTF. The CDR3 DNA is TGTGCCAGCAGCCTAGGGACAGGGGGCGGTGGCTACACCTTC.

This rearrangement joins TRBV30 to TRBJ2-7, with 10 nucleotides matching TRBD2. The J segment lost 3 bases and the V segment lost 3 bases, leaving 11 bases of the junction unmatched. Germline values: CDR1 GTSNPN, CDR2 SVGIG (reference sequence). This CDR3 has 16 residues. The CDR3 spells CAWRGTERGGLYEQYF. The CDR3, as DNA: TGTGCCTGGAGGGGCACCGAGCGGGGGGGGCTCTACGAGCAGTACTTC.

This clone was recorded only once. This sequence joins TRBV27 and TRBJ1-4; D possibly corresponds to TRBD1 (6 bases). Between the trimmed V and J ends, which lost 2 bases and 4 bases, there was a span of 17 bases. The CDR3 covers 17 residues. Germline CDR1 reads MNHEY; CDR2 reads SMNVEV (reference sequence). In DNA form, the CDR3 reads TGTGCCAGCAGTTTAAAACCCCAGGGGCGGCTTAATGAAAAACTGTTTTTT. Translation: CASSLKPQGRLNEKLFF.

The CDR3 reads CVSRGAKNIQYF. CDR3 sequence (DNA): TGCGTCAGTCGGGGAGCCAAAAACATTCAGTACTTC. This chain joins TRBV23-1 and TRBJ2-4; D is possibly TRBD2 (5 bases). TRBV23-1 is known as an ORF, though its function is uncertain. This CDR3 has 12 amino acids.

The CDR3 DNA is TGTGCCAGCAGCTACGGGAACGAGGGTGAAAAACTGTTTTTT. Translated, it gives CASSYGNEGEKLFF. This chain uses TRBV3-1 (or the pseudogene TRBV3-2) with TRBJ1-4; D unresolved. Trimming removed 5 bases from V and 7 bases from J, with 14 bases in between. Germline V CDR1 and CDR2: LGHDT, YNNKEL (reference sequence). This CDR3 has 14 amino acids.

This clone was counted ten times or more. This chain joins TRBV7-9 and TRBJ1-2, with a weak D call TRBD1 (6 bases). Between the trimmed V and J ends, which lost 1 base and 4 bases, there was a span of 7 bases. CDR1 and CDR2 (germline): SEHNR, FQNEAQ (reference sequence). The CDR3 covers 13 residues. DNA for the CDR3: TGTGCCAGCAGCTTAGGGACAGCCTATGGCTACACCTTC. This codes for CASSLGTAYGYTF. The full variable domain, with the rest looked up from reference TRBV7-9 and TRBJ1-2, is DTGVSQNPRHKITKRGQNVTFRCDPISEHNRLYWYRQTLGQGPEFLTYFQNEAQLEKSRLLSDRFSAERPKGSFSTLEIQRTEQGDSAMYLCASSLGTAYGYTFGSGTRLTVV.

V gene TRBV15 combines with J gene TRBJ2-3, with D tentatively TRBD1 (6 bases). The CDR3 is made up of 15 amino acids. CDR1 is LNHNV and CDR2 is YYDKDF in the germline V gene (reference sequence). V was trimmed by 2 bases and J by 0 bases, leaving 9 bases between them. Here the CDR3 reads CATSRQGLSTDTQYF. The CDR3 nucleotides read TGTGCCACCAGCAGACAGGGGCTGAGCACAGATACGCAGTATTTT.

The table lists this clone with a count of one. The genes are TRBV7-3 and TRBJ2-1, with 11 positions matching TRBD2. The CDR3 loop spans 14 amino acids. V lost 5 bases and J lost 8; bases outside the gene matches: 5. CDR1 is SGHTA and CDR2 is FQGTGA in the germline V gene. The CDR3 sequence is CASSLSGGADEQFF. In nucleotides, the CDR3 is TGTGCCAGCAGCCTTAGCGGGGGGGCCGATGAGCAGTTCTTC.

This rearrangement joins TRBV5-8 to TRBJ2-7; the D gene is possibly TRBD1 (5 bases). The CDR3 spans 14 residues. Trimming shortened V by 1 base and J by 7 bases, and 15 bases separated the two germline ends. Germline V gene sequence: CDR1 SGHTS, CDR2 YDEGEE. CDR3 bases: TGTGCCAGCAGCTTGACAGGACCTAAGAGGGAGCAGTACTTC. Its protein product is CASSLTGPKREQYF.

The chain recombines TRBV18 with TRBJ2-2; possible D gene TRBD2, 5 bases. V was cut by 6 bases and J by 1 base, with 21 bases left in between. There are 18 residues in the CDR3. From germline, CDR1 is KGHSH and CDR2 LQKENI. CDR3 loop: CASSMRARPQENTGELFF. The CDR3 region has the DNA TGTGCCAGCTCCATGCGGGCGAGACCCCAAGAGAACACCGGGGAGCTGTTTTTT.

The genes are TRBV7-3 and TRBJ1-1; 9 positions agree with TRBD1. Trimming took 6 bases from V and 5 from J; bases not matched to a gene: 10. This CDR3 region has 15 residues. Germline loops: CDR1 SGHTA, CDR2 FQGTGA. The CDR3 region is CASSPSGTGRTEAFF. CDR3 in DNA: TGTGCCAGCAGTCCAAGTGGGACAGGGAGGACTGAAGCTTTCTTT. Complete variable domain (other parts from reference TRBV7-3 and TRBJ1-1): GAGVSQTPSNKVTEKGKYVELRCDPISGHTALYWYRQSLGQGPEFLIYFQGTGAADDSGLPNDRFFAVRPEGSVSTLKIQRTERGDSAVYLCASSPSGTGRTEAFFGQGTRLTVV.

The V and J genes are TRBV5-6 and TRBJ2-3, with 9 bases that match TRBD2. J lost 6 bases, V lost 3 bases, and 8 bases had no gene match. CDR1 is SGHDT, CDR2 YYEEEE, per germline. The CDR3 spans 15 residues. For the CDR3, the DNA is TGTGCCAGCAGCTCTTTGCGGGGGGGCCGTGATACGCAGTATTTT. Protein sequence: CASSSLRGGRDTQYF.